This record covers a single TCR beta chain. This sample is part of a study of naive and memory T cell subsets. CDR3 length: 14 residues. Germline CDR1 and CDR2: MDHEN and SYDVKM. V was clipped by 2 bases and J by 1 base, with 5 bases between them. Ligated cDNA underwent four rounds of PCR with nested alpha and beta constant region primers and SP2. Alpha and beta constant region primers primed reverse transcription for blood and skin samples. Each CDR3 protein gets one entry after TCRdb re-called the 5' RACE reads with MiXCR. The sample holds about 56,000 distinct CDR3 sequences, around 7.3% seen once. A UMI-containing oligonucleotide was joined by 3' ligation to the TCR cDNA template.

This TCR came from a female donor in good health. V gene TRBV28 combines with J gene TRBJ2-2; D is unclear. Here the CDR3 DNA reads TGTGCCAGCAGTTTAGGTGGGAACACCGGGGAGCTGTTTTTT. Protein: CASSLGGNTGELFF.